This TCR beta chain stems from a study of siplizumab effects on memory and regulatory T cells (dated by TCRdb to between 2017 and 2020). Study-wide context: The study examined how the anti-CD2 antibody siplizumab affects alloreactive T-cell subsets in allogeneic mixed lymphocyte reactions built from human PBMCs.

Sorted unstimulated T cells and proliferating T cells recovered from mixed lymphocyte reactions underwent TCRbeta CDR3 sequencing. Fresh whole blood from nine to eleven HLA-typed healthy donors served as the source for isolating PBMCs. The germline V gene specifies SNHLY as CDR1 and FYNNEI as CDR2. The CDR3, cysteine through phenylalanine, is 15 amino acids long. Here the CDR3 DNA is all that survives: 45 bases in frame from base 1. V has 6 bases trimmed and J has 2 bases trimmed; junction bases matching no gene number 5. On the study overall, not on this receptor specifically: Siplizumab significantly lowered the cumulative frequency of alloreactive sequences that could be traced to unstimulated CD4+ memory T cells. Of the alloreactive CD4+ clones that could be mapped, the Treg-derived share averaged almost 70% with siplizumab compared with about 27% in control reactions. Roughly 75-95% of proliferating CD4+ or CD8+ clones could not be assigned a naive or memory phenotype. Because sequences below about 10^-5 frequency were poorly captured, only a minor fraction of alloreactive clones could be mapped to unstimulated subsets. Whether proliferating Tregs from siplizumab cultures were suppressive was not functionally confirmed. Unstimulated naive T cells appeared to be more diverse than memory T cells, and naive cells seemed to make a substantial contribution to the alloresponse.

The receptor library was made with the immunoSEQ multiplex PCR assay. Each sample had some 9.7 x 10^4 TCR templates assayed by the deep sequencing platform. Genomic DNA extracted from sorted T cells was the material used for TCRbeta CDR3 sequencing. Per the source publication's procedure: Clonal analysis of TCRbeta CDR3 data was done in the R programming language. Alloreactive CD4+ and CD8+ clones were identified by comparing unstimulated samples to CFSE-low samples taken after the reaction. Alloreactive CD4+ clones were assigned to regulatory or non-regulatory origin by matching sequences to sorted unstimulated Treg and non-Treg repertoires. The immuneACCESS repertoire file appears here via TCRdb, limited to in-frame rearrangements. These files lack a portion of the clones; in checked studies, under half of the deficit traces to unresolved V genes, and the cause of the others is not known. Clone size and the V and J calls come from that table; the DNA yielded D and trimming. Here the sample has under 140,000 clones; roughly 89% occur a single time. Roughly 1.4% of the sample is held by the ten biggest clonotypes.

Note on this clone: The antigen it binds to is not known. No much larger clone exists at a distance of one base, and base qualities are not known.

The sequence was obtained from a human donor in good health. The source material was CD4+ T cells sorted from blood. Recombination joined TRBV2 with TRBJ2-2, with 8 middle bases fitting TRBD2. The DNA sequence is TGTGCCAGCAGGGCCGGGACTAGAAACACCGGGGAGCTGTTTTTT. It codes for CASRAGTRNTGELFF.